Each of the 27 T cell receptor beta chains below was sequenced from the same sample in a study of shared clonotypes between healthy human individuals. Clones were sequenced by immunoSEQ multiplex PCR, and TCRdb holds only the in-frame ones, with some missing. The table records approximately 1.4 million clones, roughly 98% of them present only once. Sequenced: naive CD4+ T cells sorted from blood. Subset specified: CD45RA+ positively selected. The receptors were gathered from a young man in good health.

The V and J genes are TRBV5-1 and TRBJ2-7; D is ambiguous. The CDR3 consists of 14 residues. V lost 3 bases, J lost 0 bases, and 10 bases lay in between. In germline, CDR1 is SGHRS, CDR2 YFSETQ. CDR3 region: CASSSGRSSYEQYF. The CDR3 nucleotides are TGCGCCAGCAGCTCTGGCAGGTCCTCCTACGAGCAGTACTTC.

As for this clone: The sample holds other DNA sequences that translate to the same CDR3. The CDR3: CASSPRDGSYEQYF. CDR3 coding DNA: TGTGCCAGCAGCCCCCGGGACGGATCCTACGAGCAGTACTTC. V gene TRBV9 combines with J gene TRBJ2-7; either TRBD1 or TRBD2 may supply D (5 bases each). The CDR3 contains 14 residues. Trimming removed 4 bases at V and 1 base at J, with 12 bases between. Germline values: CDR1 SGDLS, CDR2 YYNGEE.

The chain joins TRBV18 to TRBJ1-2; D perhaps matches TRBD1 (6 bases). Germline lookup yields CDR1 KGHSH and CDR2 LQKENI. V shed 6 bases and J shed 0 bases, with 14 bases lying between them. The CDR3 has 15 amino acids. DNA of the CDR3: TGTGCCAGCTCCCAGCAAGGACAGACTAACTATGGCTACACCTTC. Amino acid sequence: CASSQQGQTNYGYTF.

The rearrangement joins TRBV7-9 to TRBJ1-1; the D gene is possibly TRBD1 (6 bases). Germline V gene sequence: CDR1 SEHNR, CDR2 FQNEAQ (reference sequence). This CDR3 is 14 amino acids long. The germline V and J ends were trimmed by 4 bases and 0 bases, with 9 bases remaining between them. The DNA for the CDR3 is TGTGCCAGCAGCTACAGGGCCATGAACACTGAAGCTTTCTTT. Its translation is CASSYRAMNTEAFF. Full variable domain (outside the CDR3, taken from reference TRBV7-9 and TRBJ1-1): DTGVSQNPRHKITKRGQNVTFRCDPISEHNRLYWYRQTLGQGPEFLTYFQNEAQLEKSRLLSDRFSAERPKGSFSTLEIQRTEQGDSAMYLCASSYRAMNTEAFFGQGTRLTVV.

The chain links TRBV25-1 to TRBJ1-1, with D unresolved. Germline loops: CDR1 MGHDK, CDR2 SYGVNS. The CDR3 is 12 residues long. The V end was cut by 4 bases, the J end by 11 bases, with 14 bases between. CDR3 DNA: TGTGCCAGCAGTGGGGTGCGAGGAAGGGCTTTCTTT. Its translation: CASSGVRGRAFF.

The chain links TRBV19 to TRBJ2-7; 12 nucleotides match TRBD2. The CDR3 has 16 residues. CDR1 is LNHDA, CDR2 SQIVND, per germline (reference sequence). The V segment lost 3 bases and the J segment 4 bases; nucleotides outside the gene matches: 7. Written as DNA, the CDR3 is TGTGCCAGTAGTATCCCGACTAGCGGGAGTGCGTACGAGCAGTACTTC. It codes for CASSIPTSGSAYEQYF. Full variable domain (rest looked up from reference TRBV19 and TRBJ2-7): DGGITQSPKYLFRKEGQNVTLSCEQNLNHDAMYWYRQDPGQGLRLIYYSQIVNDFQKGDIAEGYSVSREKKESFPLTVTSAQKNPTAFYLCASSIPTSGSAYEQYFGPGTRLTVT.

This chain links TRBV27 with TRBJ2-7; either TRBD1 or TRBD2 may supply D (6 bases each). The germline gives CDR1 MNHEY, CDR2 SMNVEV (reference sequence). The CDR3 is 15 residues long. V lost 6 bases and J lost 4, with 19 bases in between. This CDR3 reads CASRPVGGQSYEQYF. The CDR3 coding sequence is TGTGCCAGCAGGCCCGTTGGGGGGCAAAGTTACGAGCAGTACTTC.

V is TRBV25-1 and J is TRBJ2-5; maybe TRBD2 (6 bases). The CDR3 is 14 amino acids. V lost 5 bases and J 2 bases, leaving 12 bases between the germline ends. The germline CDR1 and CDR2 sequences are MGHDK and SYGVNS. CDR3: CASSSGDFQETQYF. CDR3 bases: TGTGCCAGCAGTTCCGGGGACTTTCAAGAGACCCAGTACTTC. The full variable domain, in which reference TRBV25-1 and TRBJ2-5 provide the parts outside the CDR3, is EADIYQTPRYLVIGTGKKITLECSQTMGHDKMYWYQQDPGMELHLIHYSYGVNSTEKGDLSSESTVSRIRTEHFPLTLESARPSHTSQYLCASSSGDFQETQYFGPGTRLLVL.

The chain links TRBV9 to TRBJ2-2, with D perhaps matching TRBD2 (6 bases). The CDR3 is 14 amino acids. Per germline, CDR1 SGDLS and CDR2 YYNGEE. V lost 5 bases to trimming and J lost 8 bases, with 16 bases between them. The CDR3 nucleotides read TGTGCCAGCAGGCGGGGCACGGCTTTTGGGGAGCTGTTTTTT. This gives the protein CASRRGTAFGELFF. Supplemented by reference TRBV9 and TRBJ2-2, the full variable domain reads DSGVTQTPKHLITATGQRVTLRCSPRSGDLSVYWYQQSLDQGLQFLIQYYNGEERAKGNILERFSAQQFPDLHSELNLSSLELGDSALYFCASRRGTAFGELFFGEGSRLTVL.

This chain joins TRBV28 and TRBJ1-1, with D possibly matching TRBD1 (6 bases). The germline V gene has CDR1 MDHEN and CDR2 SYDVKM. Trimming removed 6 bases from V and 2 bases from J, with 13 bases in between. The length of the CDR3 is 14 residues. CDR3 protein: CASRTQGFNTEAFF. As DNA, the CDR3 is TGTGCCAGCAGAACTCAGGGGTTCAACACTGAAGCTTTCTTT.

This clone has only one observation. This rearrangement joins TRBV9 to TRBJ1-5; no reliable D call. V was clipped by 0 bases and J by 6 bases, with 13 bases between them. Germline V gene data show CDR1 as SGDLS and CDR2 as YYNGEE. The CDR3 covers 15 residues. In DNA, the CDR3 is TGTGCCAGCAGCGTAGCTGGGGAAGGGTTTCAGCCCCAGCATTTT. Its protein product is CASSVAGEGFQPQHF.

This clone has only one observation. This chain connects TRBV7-8 to TRBJ2-2; 7 bases are shared with TRBD2. The ends lost 4 bases at V and 2 bases at J; junction bases unmatched: 19. This CDR3 has 20 residues. Germline CDR1 SGHVS, CDR2 FQNEAQ. The chain's CDR3 is CASSWVGVGGSTHNTGELFF. CDR3 bases: TGTGCCAGCAGCTGGGTAGGGGTCGGCGGGAGCACCCATAACACCGGGGAGCTGTTTTTT.

The chain couples TRBV6-5 to TRBJ2-1; 12 nucleotides line up with TRBD1. CDR1 MNHEY and CDR2 SVGAGI come from the germline V gene. Trimming removed 6 bases from V and 8 bases from J; junction bases left unmatched: 5. This CDR3 has 14 amino acids. The CDR3 coding sequence is TGTGCCAGCAGCCCCGGGACAGGGGGCGATGAGCAGTTCTTC. It is translated as CASSPGTGGDEQFF.

The chain uses TRBV6-5 and TRBJ2-7, with 7 nucleotides matching TRBD1. CDR3 length: 13 amino acids. Losses at the gene ends were 6 bases for V and 2 bases for J; bases not matched to a gene: 4. Germline values: CDR1 MNHEY, CDR2 SVGAGI. CDR3 coding DNA: TGTGCCAGCAGCTGGGACAGAACCTACGAGCAGTACTTC. Residues: CASSWDRTYEQYF.

This sequence joins TRBV5-4 and TRBJ2-1; 14 bases align to TRBD2. Germline-derived CDR1 and CDR2 are SGHNT and YYREEE (reference sequence). Trimming cost V 0 bases and J 9 bases; bases outside gene matches: 8. The CDR3 has 17 residues. The CDR3 DNA reads as TGTGCCAGCAGCTTGGCCGGGGGACTAGCGGGAGTCGGTGAGCAGTTCTTC. Protein product: CASSLAGGLAGVGEQFF.

The CDR3 sequence: CASSLGLHGYEQYF. The CDR3 DNA follows: TGTGCCAGCAGCTTGGGACTACACGGCTACGAGCAGTACTTC. This sequence joins TRBV5-6 and TRBJ2-7, with TRBD2 as a possible D gene (5 bases). Trimming shortened V by 0 bases and J by 3 bases, and 10 bases separated the two germline ends. Germline loops: CDR1 SGHDT, CDR2 YYEEEE. The CDR3 runs to 14 residues. The complete variable domain, with remaining parts taken from reference TRBV5-6 and TRBJ2-7, reads DAGVTQSPTHLIKTRGQQVTLRCSPKSGHDTVSWYQQALGQGPQFIFQYYEEEERQRGNFPDRFSGHQFPNYSSELNVNALLLGDSALYLCASSLGLHGYEQYFGPGTRLTVT.

The chain recombines TRBV5-4 with TRBJ2-2, with D tentatively TRBD1 (6 bases). V was pared by 4 bases and J by 0 bases, with 13 bases between. The germline gives CDR1 SGHNT, CDR2 YYREEE (reference sequence). The CDR3 sequence is 16 residues long. CDR3 nucleotides: TGTGCCAGCAGCAGGACAGTTCAAGCGAACACCGGGGAGCTGTTTTTT. This encodes CASSRTVQANTGELFF.

This clone appeared once. This CDR3 reads CASSVGTANTEAFF. In DNA, the CDR3 is TGTGCCAGCAGCGTAGGGACAGCAAACACTGAAGCTTTCTTT. The rearrangement uses TRBV7-8 and TRBJ1-1; 7 nucleotides line up with TRBD1. The junction had 5 bases not matched to a gene; V was cut back by 5 bases and J by 2 bases. CDR3 size: 14 residues. Germline lookup yields CDR1 SGHVS and CDR2 FQNEAQ.

This chain connects TRBV7-9 to TRBJ1-1; D is undetermined. The CDR3 length is 13 residues. V gave up 5 bases and J gave up 1 base, with 8 bases separating them. The germline gives CDR1 SEHNR, CDR2 FQNEAQ (reference sequence). The CDR3 sequence: CASSPRANTEAFF. The CDR3 DNA sequence: TGTGCCAGCAGCCCGAGGGCGAACACTGAAGCTTTCTTT.

The CDR3 loop reads CAWNSATDTQYF. The DNA of the CDR3 is TGTGCCTGGAATTCGGCCACAGATACGCAGTATTTT. The chain combines TRBV30 with TRBJ2-3, with D unresolved. Germline V gene lookup returns CDR1 GTSNPN and CDR2 SVGIG (reference sequence). The CDR3 covers 12 residues. Trimming pared 4 bases from V and 2 bases from J, leaving 7 bases between.

V gene TRBV28 combines with J gene TRBJ2-3; D is ambiguous. Germline V lookup: CDR1 MDHEN, CDR2 SYDVKM. CDR3 size: 14 residues. The V end lost 5 bases, the J end lost 0 bases, and 9 bases lay between the germline ends. For the CDR3, the DNA is TGTGCCAGCAGTCCCGACCAAAGCACAGATACGCAGTATTTT. Its protein product is CASSPDQSTDTQYF.

CDR3 region: CASSIAPPLAGGLDEQFF. The CDR3 DNA reads TGTGCCAGTAGTATAGCCCCTCCGCTAGCGGGAGGGCTGGATGAGCAGTTCTTC. This rearrangement joins TRBV19 to TRBJ2-1; TRBD2 matches 12 bases. V lost 1 base to trimming and J lost 8 bases; unmatched junction nucleotides: 12. The germline V gene encodes CDR1 LNHDA and CDR2 SQIVND (reference sequence). The CDR3 is made up of 18 amino acids.

This clone was counted between two and nine times. Other DNA sequences in the sample encode the same CDR3. The V and J genes are TRBV9 and TRBJ2-1; TRBD2 aligns across 11 bases. J gave up 6 bases and V 0 bases, and 2 bases lay outside the gene matches. The CDR3 totals 15 residues. Germline V gives CDR1 SGDLS, CDR2 YYNGEE. CDR3 in amino acids: CASSVGLAGTNEQFF. CDR3 bases: TGTGCCAGCAGCGTAGGACTAGCGGGAACCAATGAGCAGTTCTTC.

The V and J genes are TRBV18 and TRBJ2-7; 8 bases match TRBD1. Germline V gene sequence: CDR1 KGHSH, CDR2 LQKENI. J gave up 3 bases and V 4 bases, and 5 bases lay outside the gene matches. The CDR3 has 14 residues. CDR3 protein: CASSHTGGIYEQYF. For the CDR3, the DNA is TGTGCCAGCTCACATACAGGGGGAATCTACGAGCAGTACTTC.

The V and J genes are TRBV11-3 and TRBJ2-5, with D tentatively TRBD2 (7 bases). V shed 5 bases and J shed 7 bases, with 20 bases lying between them. CDR1 and CDR2 (germline): SGHNT, YENEEA. CDR3 length: 15 amino acids. CDR3 loop: CASSTEGRGSVTQYF. The CDR3, as DNA: TGTGCCAGCAGCACCGAGGGGAGGGGGTCGGTGACCCAGTACTTC. Full variable domain (missing parts from reference TRBV11-3 and TRBJ2-5): EAGVVQSPRYKIIEKKQPVAFWCNPISGHNTLYWYLQNLGQGPELLIRYENEEAVDDSQLPKDRFSAERLKGVDSTLKIQPAELGDSAVYLCASSTEGRGSVTQYFGPGTRLLVL.

The chain joins TRBV11-2 to TRBJ2-7, with 13 bases that match TRBD2. Germline loops: CDR1 SGHAT, CDR2 FQNNGV. The CDR3 length is 17 residues. V lost 7 bases and J lost 2; bases outside the gene matches: 11. The CDR3 DNA reads TGTGCCAGCAAACGGACTAGCGGGAGTTCAACGCCCTACGAGCAGTACTTC. Translating gives CASKRTSGSSTPYEQYF. The entire variable domain, with the rest obtained from reference TRBV11-2 and TRBJ2-7, is as follows: EAGVAQSPRYKIIEKRQSVAFWCNPISGHATLYWYQQILGQGPKLLIQFQNNGVVDDSQLPKDRFSAERLKGVDSTLKIQPAKLEDSAVYLCASKRTSGSSTPYEQYFGPGTRLTVT.

The V and J genes are TRBV7-3 and TRBJ2-7; D unclear. The CDR3 runs 15 residues. The germline V gene has CDR1 SGHTA and CDR2 FQGTGA. Trimming took 0 bases from V and 1 from J, leaving 10 bases between them. CDR3 protein: CASSLTPGGSYEQYF. DNA for the CDR3: TGTGCCAGCAGCTTAACCCCCGGCGGATCCTACGAGCAGTACTTC.